This T cell receptor beta chain was sequenced during a study of metastatic and nonmetastatic thyroid tumors. Study-wide context: Repertoire comparisons spanned blood and tumor or nodule tissue from malignant and benign thyroid patients.

There were no patients who had received any treatment before thyroid surgery. This clone was seen only a few times. V lost 8 bases, J lost 6 bases, and 11 bases lay in between. This CDR3 is built from 11 residues. In germline, CDR1 is SNHLY, CDR2 FYNNEI. With MiXCR, TCRdb called clones anew from the PCR reads. The table has 30,000 to 35,000 clones, around 31% seen once. This sequence originates from a female donor with papillary thyroid cancer or a benign thyroid nodule (not recorded which). Some clones in this sample may be carry-over from other donors' samples. The chain uses TRBV2 and TRBJ2-7, with unresolved D. Source material: tumor tissue. The CDR3 loop is CASCRRAEQYF. CDR3 bases: TGTGCCAGCTGCCGACGGGCCGAGCAGTACTTC.